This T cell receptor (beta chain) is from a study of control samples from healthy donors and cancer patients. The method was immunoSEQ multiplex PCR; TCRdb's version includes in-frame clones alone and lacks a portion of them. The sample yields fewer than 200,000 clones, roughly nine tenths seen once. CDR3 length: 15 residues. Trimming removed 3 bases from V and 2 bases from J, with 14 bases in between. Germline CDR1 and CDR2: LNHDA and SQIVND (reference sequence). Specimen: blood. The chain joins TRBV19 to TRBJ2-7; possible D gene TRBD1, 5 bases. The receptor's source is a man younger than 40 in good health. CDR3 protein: CASSIVGQSTYEQYF. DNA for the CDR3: TGTGCCAGTAGTATCGTGGGGCAGTCCACCTACGAGCAGTACTTC. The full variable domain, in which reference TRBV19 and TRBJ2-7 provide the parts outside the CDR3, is DGGITQSPKYLFRKEGQNVTLSCEQNLNHDAMYWYRQDPGQGLRLIYYSQIVNDFQKGDIAEGYSVSREKKESFPLTVTSAQKNPTAFYLCASSIVGQSTYEQYFGPGTRLTVT.